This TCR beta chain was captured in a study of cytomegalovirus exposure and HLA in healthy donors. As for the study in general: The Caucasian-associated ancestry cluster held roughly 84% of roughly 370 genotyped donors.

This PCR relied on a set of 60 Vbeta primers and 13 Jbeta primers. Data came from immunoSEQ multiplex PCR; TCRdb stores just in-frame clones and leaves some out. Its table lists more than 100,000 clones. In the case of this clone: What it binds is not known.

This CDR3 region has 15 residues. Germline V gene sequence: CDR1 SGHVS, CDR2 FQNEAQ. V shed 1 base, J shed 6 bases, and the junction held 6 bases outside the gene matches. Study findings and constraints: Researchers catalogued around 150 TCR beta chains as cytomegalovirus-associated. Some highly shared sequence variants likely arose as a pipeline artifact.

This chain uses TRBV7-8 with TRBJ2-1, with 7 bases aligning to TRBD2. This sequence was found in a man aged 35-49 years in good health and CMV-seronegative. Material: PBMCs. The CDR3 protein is CASSLGAGAPNEQFF. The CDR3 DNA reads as TGTGCCAGCAGCTTAGGGGCGGGAGCCCCCAATGAGCAGTTCTTC.